This TCR beta chain was sequenced for a study of shared clonotypes between healthy human individuals (dated by TCRdb to between 2020 and 2021). Study-level background: A couple of women and a few men aged 18 to 49 years were included in the cohort. To estimate repertoire size and how much clonotype sharing occurs between individuals, the study deeply sequenced the blood TCR repertoires of a handful of healthy adults. Between about 0.8 and 8.9 billion PBMCs per donor were obtained by leukapheresis. Different laboratories and diverse techniques were used to prepare libraries and sequence TCR repertoires, to increase sequencing depth and limit assay-specific biases. For each donor, CD4 naive and CD4 memory were each run on three plates, CD8 naive on two plates, and CD8 memory on one plate. Study-wide conclusions, independent of this receptor: Because the study included only a small number of donors, the genetic and exposure-history diversity represented was limited. Pairwise subsampling indicated that sequencing depth was expected to affect the degree of clonotype sharing among donors. Across a handful of donors, approximately 5% of naive CD4, 3% to 4% of naive CD8, about 2% of memory CD4, and 0.4% of memory CD8 clonotypes were shared. Incomplete sequencing was indicated by rarefaction of sorted-subset datasets, despite the large sequencing depth. Naive subsets generally had larger estimated clonotype richness than memory subsets. Compared with non-shared clonotypes, clonotypes shared by all four sorted-subset donors had higher generation probabilities. Sampling was restricted to blood, and TCR repertoires in tissue are likely to differ from TCR repertoires in blood.

Measured from the cysteine to the phenylalanine, the CDR3 is 15 residues long. Here the CDR3 DNA is all that survives: 45 bases in frame from base 1. For CDR1 and CDR2, the germline V gene lists SGHTA and FQGTGA. V sheds 5 bases and J sheds 4 bases, leaving 15 bases between their ends. TCR CDR3 regions were amplified from genomic DNA by multiplex PCR using the deep immunoSEQ assay. Genomic DNA extracted from each cell subset was distributed evenly over all wells of several immunoSEQ 96-well plates, and each plate served as one replicate. For sorted subsets, each replicate PCR was loaded with around 220 ng genomic DNA, equivalent to about 30,000 T cell genomes. Purified libraries were measured with a Qubit 3.0 fluorometer, size-checked on a Bioanalyzer 2100, and measured again with the KAPA Library Quantification kit. Every immunoSEQ 96-well plate was sequenced on a separate single-read 150-cycle Illumina NextSeq 550 flow cell. The study's processing was this. The immunoSEQ output contained only junctional sequences without quality scores, so filtering could not match that applied to full-length reads. To assign V/J genes and CDR3, sequences were annotated using PyIR, a Python wrapper for IgBLAST v1.9, with IMGT germline references. Reads with weak V/J assignments (E-value above 1e-6), missing CDR3, stop codons, out-of-frame junctions, or ambiguous translated residues were removed. A V3J clonotype was defined by an identical inferred V gene, J gene, and CDR3 amino acid sequence. Percentage overlap between repertoires was calculated by dividing the number of shared unique clonotypes by the size of the smaller repertoire. RTK rarefaction, the Chao1 estimator, and Recon v2.1 estimates of unobserved clonotypes were used to assess repertoire richness. For all TCRbeta clonotypes obtained by the gDNA method from a few donors, generation probabilities were computed with OLGA. TCRdb retrieved this table from immuneACCESS and kept in-frame rearrangements only. Not all clones are present; in checked studies, unresolved V genes account for under half, and no reason is known for the remainder. Clonal size and the V and J genes are those of that table, whereas D and trimming came from the DNA. In this sample the table shows fewer than 1.6 million clones, 98% of which occur a single time. The biggest ten clones account for about 0.4% of the sample.

Donors were healthy HIV-negative adults with no recently reported acute infections or vaccinations. Every donor was a Caucasian adult residing in Nashville, Tennessee, USA. CD4+ T cells were enriched through magnetic negative selection, after which naive cells were positively selected on CD45RA and the remaining negative fraction served as the memory subset. After blood collection by leukapheresis, PBMCs were isolated using Ficoll-Histopaque density gradient centrifugation and then cryopreserved in the vapor phase of liquid nitrogen. Purity and quantity of every magnetically sorted T cell population were checked by analytical flow cytometry. Each sorted fraction had its genomic DNA isolated and then quantified by UV absorbance on a Nanodrop 2000c. A word on this clone: Its antigen specificity is not known. No base-level quality is on record; no much larger clone is a single base apart.

The specimen was naive CD4+ T cells sorted from blood. This sample's cell subset or site label indicates: CD45RA+ positively selected. This receptor was obtained from a man between 25 and 39 years old in good health. Recombination joined TRBV7-3 with TRBJ2-1; possibly the D gene is TRBD2, per 6 matching bases. The sequence in DNA is TGTGCCAGCAGCGCCAATGGGCGGGGATACAATGAGCAGTTCTTC. This translates into CASSANGRGYNEQFF.